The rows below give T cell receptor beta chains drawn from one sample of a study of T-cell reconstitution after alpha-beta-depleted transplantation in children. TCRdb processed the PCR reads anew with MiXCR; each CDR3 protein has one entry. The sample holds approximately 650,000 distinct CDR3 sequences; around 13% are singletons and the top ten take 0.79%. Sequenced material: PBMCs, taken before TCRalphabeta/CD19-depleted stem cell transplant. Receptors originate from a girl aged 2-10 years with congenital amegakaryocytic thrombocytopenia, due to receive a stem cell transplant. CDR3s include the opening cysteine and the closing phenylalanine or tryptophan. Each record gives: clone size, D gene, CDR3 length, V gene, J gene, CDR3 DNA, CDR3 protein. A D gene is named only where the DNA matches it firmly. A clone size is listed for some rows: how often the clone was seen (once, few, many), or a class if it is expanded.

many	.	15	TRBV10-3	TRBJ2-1	TGTGCCATCAGGGAGGCAGGGACATCGGGGAATGAGCAGTTCTTC	CAIREAGTSGNEQFF
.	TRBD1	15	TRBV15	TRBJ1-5	TGTGCCACCAGCGGGAGGACAGGGTTGAATCAGCCCCAGCATTTT	CATSGRTGLNQPQHF
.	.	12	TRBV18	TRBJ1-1	TGTGCCAGCACCATCGGGACACTCGAAGCTTTCTTT	CASTIGTLEAFF
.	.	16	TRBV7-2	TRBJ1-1	TGTGCCAGCAGCTTAGATCGGTTTTTGAAGTACACTGAAGCTTTCTTT	CASSLDRFLKYTEAFF
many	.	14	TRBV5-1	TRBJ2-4	TGCGCCAGCAGCTTGGCGCCGGGGCCAAACATTCAGTACTTC	CASSLAPGPNIQYF
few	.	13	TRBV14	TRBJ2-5	TGTGCCAGCAGCCACGCGTTAGGGGAGACCCAGTACTTC	CASSHALGETQYF
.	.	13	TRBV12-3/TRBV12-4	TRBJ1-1	TGTGCCAGCAGTTTTGCAGGGGCCTTTGAAGCTTTCTTT	CASSFAGAFEAFF
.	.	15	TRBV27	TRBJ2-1	TGCACCAGCAGTGACCGGGACGTCTCCTACAATGAGCAGTTCTTC	CTSSDRDVSYNEQFF
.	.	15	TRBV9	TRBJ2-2	TGTGCCAGCAGCGTAGCGCTAGCGAACACCGGGGAGCTGTTTTTT	CASSVALANTGELFF
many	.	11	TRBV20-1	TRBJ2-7	TGCAGTGCTAGCGGGGCCTACGAGCAGTACTTC	CSASGAYEQYF
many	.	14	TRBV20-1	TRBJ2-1	TGCAGTCCTGGTACAGGTTCTTTAAACAATGAGCAGTTCTTC	CSPGTGSLNNEQFF
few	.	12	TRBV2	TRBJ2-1	TGTGCCAGCAGTGAATCCCGATTACAGGAGTTCTTC	CASSESRLQEFF
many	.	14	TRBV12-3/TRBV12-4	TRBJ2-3	TGTGCCAGCACCCCGGGAATCGGCACAGATACGCAGTATTTT	CASTPGIGTDTQYF
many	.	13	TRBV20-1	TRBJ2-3	TGCAGTGCTAGAAAGACTACAAGGGATACGCAGTATTTT	CSARKTTRDTQYF
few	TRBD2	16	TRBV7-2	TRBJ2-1	TGTGCCAGCAGCTTGAGGCGGGGGAGCTCCTACAATGAGCAGTTCTTC	CASSLRRGSSYNEQFF